This T cell receptor (beta chain) was sequenced in a study of control samples from healthy donors and cancer patients. The repertoire was sequenced with immunoSEQ multiplex PCR; TCRdb's copy has only in-frame clones and lacks some. This repertoire shows 26,000 or so clones, 91% found once; its top ten account for about an eighth. Trimming took off 1 base at V and 4 bases at J, with 11 bases between the two ends. The length of the CDR3 is 15 residues. Per germline, CDR1 KGHSY and CDR2 FQNENV. The sequencing sample was made of PBMCs. This TCR came from a man in his fifties or sixties with lung cancer. J is TRBJ1-5 and V is TRBV16, with D hard to call. CDR3 in DNA: TGTGCCAGCAGCCAATGGTCAGAGGGAAATCAGCCCCAGCATTTT. Protein: CASSQWSEGNQPQHF.